This TCR beta chain was found in a study of blood T cell repertoires in COVID-19. Study as a whole: In each case, the material was cDNA or gDNA derived from T cells, B-cell-depleted T cells, or PBMCs.

Original analysis: Amplification of reference gene primers was used by the study to estimate nucleated cell counts. TCRdb's table, derived via immunoSEQ multiplex PCR, lists solely in-frame clones and lacks some. That table is the source of V, J and clone size, and D and trimming were worked out from the DNA. Among roughly 55,000 clones, about nine tenths were seen once, and the ten largest hold approximately 14%. Sequencing was done on a sample of peripheral blood. This receptor was identified in a human donor with active COVID-19. The donor label of this sample is uncertain.

The CDR3 loop is CASRAGRNYGYTF. The CDR3 DNA reads as TGTGCCAGCAGGGCCGGGAGAAACTATGGCTACACCTTC. This chain joins TRBV6-5 and TRBJ1-2; no reliable D call. CDR1 is MNHEY and CDR2 is SVGAGI in the germline V gene. The CDR3 is 13 amino acids. The V end lost 6 bases, the J end lost 2 bases, and 10 bases lay between the germline ends.